This T cell receptor (beta chain) was identified during a study of blood T cell repertoires in COVID-19. Looking at the study overall: Acute-phase and convalescent COVID-19 samples originated in the United States, Italy and Spain.

The CDR3 is made up of 11 amino acids. V was shortened by 0 bases and J by 8 bases, with 7 bases between the two germline ends. CDR1 GTSNPN and CDR2 SVGIG come from the germline V gene (reference sequence). Recruited during active infection, patients (from Seattle) were subsequently followed longitudinally. Original processing methods: Nucleated cell counts were estimated from reference gene primer amplification. Clones were read by immunoSEQ multiplex PCR, and TCRdb kept only the in-frame ones, dropping some. That table gives V, J and clone size, and the DNA gave D and trimming. Of a few hundred thousand clones in the sample, about 90% were seen once.

The sample consisted of peripheral blood. The genes are TRBV30 and TRBJ1-2, with D unclear. The receptor was isolated from a woman aged 30 to 39 with COVID-19, enrolled during active disease. CDR3 coding DNA: TGTGCCTGGAGTGTACGCCAGGGCTACACCTTC. Protein: CAWSVRQGYTF.